This section outlines one T cell receptor (beta chain) sequence together with its context. These data originate in a study of early T cells in non-severe SARS-CoV-2 infection. Individual cDNA molecules carried attached unique molecular identifiers. MiXCR was run by TCRdb on the 5' RACE reads, yielding one entry per CDR3 protein. The repertoire holds about 110,000 distinct CDR3 sequences, with 11% as singletons. The CDR3 runs 14 residues. The germline gives CDR1 MNHEY, CDR2 SVGEGT. The receptor was isolated from an adult who was a healthcare worker with PCR-confirmed SARS-CoV-2 infection or an uninfected control (not recorded which). The sequenced sample consisted of whole blood. The chain is built from TRBV6-2 or TRBV6-3 and TRBJ2-3, with D perhaps given as TRBD1 or TRBD2 (6 bases each). CDR3 nucleotide sequence: TGTGCTTGCCTCGGGGGCAGTGTCATCGATACGCAGTATTTT. Residues: CACLGGSVIDTQYF.